These 19 T cell receptor beta chains were sequenced from one sample in a study of spatial heterogeneity in lung cancer. Study results and limitations: For expanded intratumoral alpha and beta TCRs, counts tracked tumor mutation counts.

Time point defined: sample taken at primary tumor resection. For these TCRs, the target antigens are not known. TCRdb reprocessed the 5' RACE reads with MiXCR, giving one entry per CDR3 protein. The sample contains 20,000 to 25,000 distinct CDR3 sequences, around 4.8% of which appear only once. The sequences come from lung tumor tissue, collected at surgery. These receptors originate from a male donor with early-stage non-small cell lung cancer.

This clonotype was counted ten times or more. The chain uses TRBV7-3 and TRBJ2-5, with a possible D match to TRBD2 (7 bases). The germline V and J ends were trimmed by 1 base and 2 bases, with 14 bases remaining between them. This CDR3 contains 16 residues. Germline CDR1 SGHTA, CDR2 FQGTGA. For the CDR3, the DNA is TGTGCCAGCAGCTTAAGGGGGCGCGGGAGTCAAGAGACCCAGTACTTC. It yields the protein CASSLRGRGSQETQYF. The full variable domain, its missing parts supplied by reference TRBV7-3 and TRBJ2-5, is GAGVSQTPSNKVTEKGKYVELRCDPISGHTALYWYRQSLGQGPEFLIYFQGTGAADDSGLPNDRFFAVRPEGSVSTLKIQRTERGDSAVYLCASSLRGRGSQETQYFGPGTRLLVL.

The V call is TRBV12-3 or TRBV12-4, the J call TRBJ1-5, with TRBD1 matching over 7 bases. This CDR3 has 14 residues. V shed 7 bases, J shed 6 bases, and the junction held 9 bases outside the gene matches. The DNA of the CDR3 is TGTGCCAGCAACTTAGGACAGGCTGCTCAGCCCCAGCATTTT. It is translated as CASNLGQAAQPQHF.

This clonotype was observed at least ten times. This sequence joins TRBV13 and TRBJ2-3, with TRBD2 matching 7 bases. The CDR3 spans 13 residues. The trim removed 5 bases at V and 6 bases at J, leaving 5 bases unmatched. The germline V gene has CDR1 PRHDT and CDR2 FYEKMQ (reference sequence). CDR3 DNA sequence: TGTGCCAGCAGCGGGGGGGATCTGGATACGCAGTATTTT. Its protein product is CASSGGDLDTQYF.

This clonotype has ten or more counts. The gene calls are TRBV7-2 and TRBJ1-5, with TRBD1 as a possible D gene (5 bases). CDR1 is SGHTA, CDR2 FQGNSA, per germline. Trimming took 5 bases from V and 6 from J, leaving 11 bases between them. The CDR3 is made up of 13 amino acids. The CDR3 region is CASSTQGGQPQHF. CDR3 DNA sequence: TGTGCCAGCAGCACCCAGGGAGGTCAGCCCCAGCATTTT. Full variable domain (rest looked up from reference TRBV7-2 and TRBJ1-5): GAGVSQSPSNKVTEKGKDVELRCDPISGHTALYWYRQSLGQGLEFLIYFQGNSAPDKSGLPSDRFSAERTGGSVSTLTIQRTQQEDSAVYLCASSTQGGQPQHFGDGTRLSIL.

This clonotype was recorded many times. The V call is TRBV28, the J call TRBJ2-4, with D maybe TRBD1 (5 bases). Looked up from germline, CDR1 is MDHEN and CDR2 is SYDVKM. There are 17 residues in the CDR3. V gave up 8 bases and J gave up 2 bases, with 22 bases separating them. CDR3 in DNA: TGTGCCAGCGCAAGGCGAAAGGACAATTGGTCCAAAAACATTCAGTACTTC. As protein: CASARRKDNWSKNIQYF.

This clonotype is medium-sized by share. This chain connects TRBV15 to TRBJ2-2, with 7 bases aligning to TRBD2. The CDR3 totals 16 residues. Germline-derived CDR1 and CDR2 are LNHNV and YYDKDF (reference sequence). The junction had 4 bases not matched to a gene; V was cut back by 0 bases and J by 3 bases. For the CDR3, the DNA is TGTGCCACCAGCAGAGATCGGGGGGTCGACACCGGGGAGCTGTTTTTT. It yields the protein CATSRDRGVDTGELFF.

This clonotype was seen many times. The rearrangement links TRBV6-2 or TRBV6-3 to TRBJ2-2; D ambiguous. Germline CDR1 reads MNHEY; CDR2 reads SVGEGT. The CDR3 consists of 12 residues. Trimming took off 5 bases at V and 6 bases at J, with 7 bases between the two ends. The CDR3 is CASSRGPGELFF. CDR3 in DNA: TGTGCCAGCAGTCGAGGACCCGGGGAGCTGTTTTTT.

This clonotype has at least ten counts. J is TRBJ1-5 and V is TRBV2; TRBD1 might be the D (5 bases). Germline V lookup: CDR1 SNHLY, CDR2 FYNNEI. The CDR3 runs to 13 residues. V lost 7 bases and J lost 1, with 8 bases in between. The CDR3 loop is CASMGDSNQPQHF. The CDR3 DNA reads as TGTGCCAGCATGGGGGACAGCAATCAGCCCCAGCATTTT.

This clonotype appeared many times. This sequence joins TRBV7-9 and TRBJ2-2; D remains ambiguous. The CDR3 consists of 15 residues. V lost 6 bases to trimming and J lost 6 bases, with 17 bases between them. Germline V gives CDR1 SEHNR, CDR2 FQNEAQ (reference sequence). The CDR3 is CASSGISRVAGELFF. The CDR3 DNA reads as TGTGCCAGCAGTGGGATTTCTAGGGTCGCCGGGGAGCTGTTTTTT. The full variable domain, completed using reference TRBV7-9 and TRBJ2-2, is DTGVSQNPRHKITKRGQNVTFRCDPISEHNRLYWYRQTLGQGPEFLTYFQNEAQLEKSRLLSDRFSAERPKGSFSTLEIQRTEQGDSAMYLCASSGISRVAGELFFGEGSRLTVL.

This clonotype was seen many times. V usage is TRBV27 and J usage is TRBJ2-1; D is possibly TRBD1 (8 bases). The CDR3 is 16 residues long. V shed 4 bases and J shed 5 bases, with 18 bases lying between them. Germline CDR1 and CDR2: MNHEY and SMNVEV (reference sequence). The CDR3 DNA reads as TGTGCCAGCAGTTCCCAACAGGGGGGGAACCACAATGAGCAGTTCTTC. It codes for CASSSQQGGNHNEQFF.

This clonotype was found many times. The chain employs TRBV5-1 and TRBJ2-3; 8 bases map to TRBD1. The CDR3 extends over 15 amino acids. The V and J ends lost 5 bases and 2 bases, in that order; junction bases with no gene match: 7. Germline CDR1 SGHRS, CDR2 YFSETQ. The CDR3: CASRPGGRITDTQYF. CDR3 nucleotides: TGCGCCAGCAGGCCAGGGGGCCGGATCACAGATACGCAGTATTTT.

In its sample, this clonotype was seen many times. The CDR3 is CASSLMRRAGLTSTDTQYF. CDR3 nucleotide sequence: TGTGCCAGCAGCTTAATGCGTCGGGCGGGGCTTACTAGCACAGATACGCAGTATTTT. V usage is TRBV13 and J usage is TRBJ2-3; weak D call: TRBD2 (6 bases). With 2 bases removed from V and 0 bases from J, the gap between germline ends came to 21 bases. This CDR3 spans 19 amino acids. CDR1 and CDR2 from the germline V gene are PRHDT and FYEKMQ (reference sequence).

This clonotype was seen repeatedly, ten times or more. This chain uses TRBV28 with TRBJ1-1, with 8 positions matching TRBD1. The CDR3 has 15 residues. Germline trimming cut 4 bases from V and 1 base from J; bases unmatched to any gene: 5. Germline V gene sequence: CDR1 MDHEN, CDR2 SYDVKM. The DNA of the CDR3 is TGTGCCAGCAGTTCGACAGGGGCGCCGAACACTGAAGCTTTCTTT. Residues: CASSSTGAPNTEAFF.

This clonotype was counted ten times or more. This chain uses TRBV20-1 with TRBJ2-2; 11 nucleotides line up with TRBD2. Germline CDR1 is DFQATT and CDR2 is SNEGSKA (reference sequence). Unmatched junction bases numbered 8, after V lost 7 bases and J lost 7 bases. This CDR3 spans 14 amino acids. The CDR3 nucleotides are TGCAGTGTTAGCGGGGGGGCCATGGTCGGGGAGCTGTTTTTT. Translation gives CSVSGGAMVGELFF.

This clonotype was recorded many times. This chain's CDR3 is CASSAVRNQPQHF. The CDR3 nucleotides read TGTGCCAGCAGTGCGGTCAGAAATCAGCCCCAGCATTTT. The chain employs TRBV2 and TRBJ1-5; D gene uncertain. The CDR3 length is 13 residues. Germline V gene sequence: CDR1 SNHLY, CDR2 FYNNEI. Deletions cut 4 bases from V and 4 bases from J, with 8 bases between.

This clonotype was seen many times. V gene TRBV12-3 or TRBV12-4 combines with J gene TRBJ2-7; D gene uncertain. This CDR3 comprises 12 residues. Deletions cut 6 bases from V and 3 bases from J, with 9 bases between. In DNA form, the CDR3 reads TGTGCCAGCAGCCTAGTTTTCTACGAGCAGTACTTC. This encodes CASSLVFYEQYF.

In DNA form, the CDR3 reads TGTGCCACGACTAGGGACAGTCTTAATTCACCCCTCCACTTT. It translates to CATTRDSLNSPLHF. The V and J genes are TRBV6-5 and TRBJ1-6; 7 bases are a match to TRBD1. After removal of 10 bases from V and 6 bases from J, the junction contained 9 bases not matched to a gene. The CDR3 covers 14 residues. Germline V gene sequence: CDR1 MNHEY, CDR2 SVGAGI.

V gene TRBV7-3 combines with J gene TRBJ2-5; 12 bases fit TRBD2. The CDR3 contains 16 residues. V dropped 2 bases and J dropped 4; count of bases not matched to a gene: 5. Germline V gives CDR1 SGHTA, CDR2 FQGTGA. The CDR3 bases are TGTGCCAGCAGCTTAGGGATGGGACTAGCGGGAGAGACCCAGTACTTC. It encodes CASSLGMGLAGETQYF.

This clonotype appeared many times. The V gene is TRBV5-1, the J gene TRBJ2-3, with 13 bases identical to TRBD2. V lost 4 bases and J lost 7; bases outside the gene matches: 6. The CDR3 runs to 15 residues. Looked up from germline, CDR1 is SGHRS and CDR2 is YFSETQ. DNA of the CDR3: TGCGCCAGCAGCCCGACTAGCGGGGGGCCTAATACGCAGTATTTT. Translated, it gives CASSPTSGGPNTQYF.